The rows below give T cell receptor beta chains drawn from one sample of a study of neurological immune-mediated disorders. In TCRdb, the 5' RACE reads were re-called with MiXCR into one record per CDR3 protein. The table lists 55,000 to 70,000 distinct CDR3 sequences, under 5.5% of them singletons. Sequenced: PBMCs. The origin of the receptors is a woman in her fifties or sixties with multiple sclerosis. CDR3s include the opening cysteine and the closing phenylalanine or tryptophan. The order of the fields is D gene, V gene, clone size, J gene, CDR3 DNA, CDR3 protein. A D gene is named only where the DNA matches it firmly. A row's size may be missing; if present it is once, few, many or a size class.

>-|TRBV7-2|many|TRBJ2-1
TGTGCCAGCAGCTTCGGAACCTGGAACTACAATGAGCAGTTCTTC
CASSFGTWNYNEQFF
>TRBD1|TRBV24-1|many|TRBJ2-2
TGTGCCACCAGTGACATAGTCGGGACAGCATACACCGGGGAGCTGTTTTTT
CATSDIVGTAYTGELFF
>-|TRBV12-3/TRBV12-4|many|TRBJ2-1
TGTGCCAGCAGCCCGACTGTCAATGAGCAGTTCTTC
CASSPTVNEQFF
>-|TRBV7-2|many|TRBJ2-1
TGTGCCAGCCCCGAGGAGGGGAGCGTATACAATGAGCAGTTCTTC
CASPEEGSVYNEQFF
>TRBD2|TRBV12-3/TRBV12-4|many|TRBJ2-3
TGTGCCAGCAGTTGGTCTAGCGGGCACACAGATACGCAGTATTTT
CASSWSSGHTDTQYF
>-|TRBV5-1|many|TRBJ2-7
TGCGCCAGCAGCTTGTTCGAGGGGGGCTACGAGCAGTACTTC
CASSLFEGGYEQYF
>-|TRBV5-1|many|TRBJ2-1
TGCGCCAGCAGCTCGGGCACCCTCGTAGGTGAGCAGTTCTTC
CASSSGTLVGEQFF
>-|TRBV20-1|many|TRBJ2-4
TGCAGTGCCCACGGGGGCATTCAGTACTTC
CSAHGGIQYF
>-|TRBV3-1|many|TRBJ1-1
TGTGCCAGCAGCCAATTTTCGGGCGACACTGAAGCTTTCTTT
CASSQFSGDTEAFF
>TRBD1|TRBV27|many|TRBJ1-4
TGTGCCAGCAGAAACCGGGACAGGAATGAAAAACTGTTTTTT
CASRNRDRNEKLFF
>-|TRBV6-6|many|TRBJ2-2
TGTGCCAGCAGTTTGACGGGGGCCGGGGAGCTGTTTTTT
CASSLTGAGELFF
>TRBD1|TRBV10-3|few|TRBJ2-1
TGTGCCATCAGTGACCCCGGGACAGTATCCTACAATGAGCAGTTCTTC
CAISDPGTVSYNEQFF
>-|TRBV5-5|many|TRBJ1-5
TGTGCCAGCAGCCCGGGGGTTGGGCCCCATCAGCCCCAGCATTTT
CASSPGVGPHQPQHF
>TRBD1|TRBV29-1|many|TRBJ1-2
TGCAGCGTTGGGACAGGGGGCATGAGTAGGAACTATGGCTACACCTTC
CSVGTGGMSRNYGYTF
>TRBD2|TRBV11-1|many|TRBJ2-5
TGTGCCAGCAGCTCGACCTGGACTAGCGGGACCCAGTACTTC
CASSSTWTSGTQYF
>-|TRBV7-2|many|TRBJ1-2
TGTGCCAGCAGCTTAGAGGCAATCGGCTATGGCTACACCTTC
CASSLEAIGYGYTF
>TRBD2|TRBV18|many|TRBJ2-2
TGTGCCAGCTCACCCCCCAGCGGGGGAGACACCGGGGAGCTGTTTTTT
CASSPPSGGDTGELFF
>-|TRBV6-5|-|TRBJ1-1
TGTGCCAGCACCCAGGGACCGGGGACTGAAGCTTTCTTT
CASTQGPGTEAFF
>TRBD1|TRBV12-3/TRBV12-4|many|TRBJ2-5
TGTGCCAGCAGTTTCGGGACAGGCAGGCGGGAGACCCAGTACTTC
CASSFGTGRRETQYF
>-|TRBV7-8|many|TRBJ1-4
TGTGCCAGCAGCTTTACCAGCGAGGGGGAAAAACTGTTTTTT
CASSFTSEGEKLFF
>TRBD2|TRBV4-3|-|TRBJ2-1
TGCGCCAGCAGCCTCGGACTAGCGGGGGTGCCCAGCTCCTACAATGAGCAGTTCTTC
CASSLGLAGVPSSYNEQFF
>TRBD1|TRBV11-2|many|TRBJ2-5
TGTGCCAGCAGCTTGGGACAGGTGGGGCGAGAGACCCAGTACTTC
CASSLGQVGRETQYF
>TRBD2|TRBV10-1|-|TRBJ2-3
TGCGCCAGCAGTGAAAAGGCGGGGGGGCCGGATACGCAGTATTTT
CASSEKAGGPDTQYF
>-|TRBV7-6|many|TRBJ1-6
TGTGCCAGCAGCGCCAGTGGCCGGGGGGCTGATTCACCCCTCCACTTT
CASSASGRGADSPLHF
>-|TRBV28|many|TRBJ2-7
TGTGCCAGCAGTTTATATCAACAGTCCTACGAGCAGTACTTC
CASSLYQQSYEQYF
>-|TRBV12-3/TRBV12-4|many|TRBJ2-6
TGTGCCAGCAGACAGCATTCTGGGGCCAACGTCCTGACTTTC
CASRQHSGANVLTF
>-|TRBV29-1|many|TRBJ1-2
TGCAGCGTTGAAAGAACTAACTATGGCTACACCTTC
CSVERTNYGYTF
>-|TRBV5-6|few|TRBJ1-1
TGTGCCAGCAGCTTGGAGGTCGGCGGAGCTTTCTTT
CASSLEVGGAFF
>-|TRBV5-5|many|TRBJ1-1
TGTGCCAGCAGAGTGCAGGGCGGCAACACTGAAGCTTTCTTT
CASRVQGGNTEAFF
>-|TRBV6-6|few|TRBJ1-1
TGTGCCAGCAGCCCCGGACAACGGGACCGGCACACTGAAGCTTTCTTT
CASSPGQRDRHTEAFF
>TRBD1|TRBV7-2|many|TRBJ2-1
TGTGCCAGCAGCCCGGACAGGGCGGCTTACAATGAGCAGTTCTTC
CASSPDRAAYNEQFF
>-|TRBV20-1|many|TRBJ1-6
TGCAGTGCTAGAGATAGGGTGGGATCATCACCCCTCCACTTT
CSARDRVGSSPLHF
>-|TRBV20-1|-|TRBJ1-1
TGCAGTGCTAGAGATGGGCAGGGAGGGGGCACTGAAGCTTTCTTT
CSARDGQGGGTEAFF
>-|TRBV10-3|many|TRBJ1-5
TGTGCCATCAGTGAGTCTGAGTTGGGCAATCAGCCCCAGAATTTT
CAISESELGNQPQNF
>-|TRBV29-1|-|TRBJ2-5
TGCAGCGTCGGCAAAGACCACTACCAAGAGACCCAGTACTTC
CSVGKDHYQETQYF
>TRBD1|TRBV5-1|many|TRBJ1-1
TGCGCCAGCACCGAAGTACAGGGGGCAAAGACTGAAGCTTTCTTT
CASTEVQGAKTEAFF
>TRBD1|TRBV28|many|TRBJ2-3
TGTGCCAGCAGTCCCAGAGGACAGGGACGTACAGATACGCAGTATTTT
CASSPRGQGRTDTQYF
>-|TRBV12-3/TRBV12-4|many|TRBJ2-7
TGTGCCAGCAGTTTACGCAGTGTCAGCTACTACGAGCAGTACTTC
CASSLRSVSYYEQYF
>-|TRBV20-1|many|TRBJ2-1
TGCAGTGCTAGTTCGCGGGGTGACTACAATGAGCAGTTCTTC
CSASSRGDYNEQFF
>TRBD1|TRBV6-1|many|TRBJ1-1
TGTGCCAGCAGCAGGGACAGACGGAACACTGAAGCTTTCTTT
CASSRDRRNTEAFF
>-|TRBV12-3/TRBV12-4|many|TRBJ1-2
TGTGCCAGCAGTTTGGCCCAGGGTATCTATGGCTACACCTTC
CASSLAQGIYGYTF
>-|TRBV19|few|TRBJ1-1
TGTGCCAGTAATAGAAGGACCGATGAAGCTTTCTTT
CASNRRTDEAFF
>-|TRBV10-3|many|TRBJ1-5
TGTGCCATCAGTGGCGACGGATATCAGCCCCAGCATTTT
CAISGDGYQPQHF
>-|TRBV5-1|many|TRBJ2-5
TGCGCCAGCAGCTTACTAGTCGAACAAGAGACCCAGTACTTC
CASSLLVEQETQYF
>-|TRBV7-3|-|TRBJ2-2
TGTGCCAGCAGCTTAAGTGGAAAGGGGATCGGGGAGCTGTTTTTT
CASSLSGKGIGELFF
>-|TRBV4-3|many|TRBJ2-1
TGCGCCAGCAGCCTAGCCCCGGGCGACTCCTACAATGAGCAGTTCTTC
CASSLAPGDSYNEQFF
>-|TRBV12-3/TRBV12-4|many|TRBJ2-7
TGTGCCAGCAGTTTATCTGTGATCCACGAGCAGTACTTC
CASSLSVIHEQYF
>-|TRBV5-1|many|TRBJ1-4
TGCGCCAGCAGCTTTGGACCAGATGAAAAACTGTTTTTT
CASSFGPDEKLFF
>-|TRBV25-1|many|TRBJ1-6
TGTGCCAGCAGTGACTCTGGCAGGGACACTTCACCCCTCCACTTT
CASSDSGRDTSPLHF
>-|TRBV10-2|many|TRBJ2-5
TGCGCCAGCAGTGAGGTGGGAAATCAAGAGACCCAGTACTTC
CASSEVGNQETQYF
>-|TRBV20-1|many|TRBJ2-3
TGCAGTGCTAGTGATGGTACGCAGTATTTT
CSASDGTQYF